This TCR beta chain was sequenced in a study of response to subunit inactivated influenza vaccine. TCRdb used MiXCR to reprocess the RT-PCR reads, holding one entry per CDR3 protein. The repertoire holds about 500,000 distinct CDR3 sequences, with roughly 13% as singletons. Overall study findings and caveats: The study's authors posited that every seasonal influenza vaccination enlists few new T cells.

V was pared by 1 base and J by 8 bases, with 8 bases between. The CDR3 consists of 12 residues. This clonotype showed up just a few times. As yet, its antigen is unknown. This receptor was obtained from a man aged 45 to 65 who received an inactivated influenza vaccine. The chain employs TRBV12-3 or TRBV12-4 and TRBJ1-1, with D perhaps matching TRBD1 (6 bases). The sample in question was PBMCs from blood, obtained more than 35 days after vaccination. Here the CDR3 reads CASSLGQAEAFF. Written as DNA, the CDR3 is TGTGCCAGCAGTTTAGGACAGGCGGAAGCTTTCTTT.